This T cell receptor (beta chain) derives from a study of T cell responses to AZD1222 COVID-19 vaccine (dated by TCRdb to the early 2020s). As for the study more broadly: AZD1222 recipients whose second dose came at about 4 weeks and those whose second dose came at about 12 weeks were combined into one group, since spike-specific TCR depth and breadth did not differ between the two schedules. A total of 233 trial participants underwent TCR sequencing, of whom about 210 had received two doses of AZD1222 and about 25 had received two doses of the MenACWY control vaccine. Trial participants were enrolled by age into 18-55, 56-69 and 70-plus year subgroups, with roughly 160, 29 and 62 TCR-sequenced participants respectively. Study-wide conclusions, independent of this receptor: The vaccine-associated CD4 TCRs covered the entire spike protein, and the dominant responses fell in regions 160-218 and 743-854. Conclusions about previously exposed vaccinees are limited, since just six AZD1222 recipients were seropositive for SARS-CoV-2 at baseline. Because no samples from the day 14 peak response were available, repertoires could be characterized only after the peak T cell response. Spike-specific TCR breadth and depth rose significantly after two AZD1222 doses compared with day 0 and with MenACWY recipients. Nearly half of unique spike-specific TCRs reportedly recognized epitopes outside regions mutated in the B.1.351 and B.1.1.7 variants. The 56-69-year group was small, and its depth increase did not reach significance, likely because of low power. Participants were mostly white British and included more females than males, and it was suggested by the authors that clonal diversity may have been underestimated.

The CDR3 regions of human TCRbeta chains were subjected to immunosequencing. As for the original processing: TCRs in the repertoires were compared against a reference library of SARS-CoV-2-specific TCRs that had been generated with the MIRA antigen-specificity platform. Breadth meant the fraction of unique TCRs that were SARS-CoV-2-associated, whereas depth meant the fraction of total T cells that were SARS-CoV-2-associated. Using the MIRA data, each spike-specific TCR was assigned both to the spike region to which the TCR was reactive and to a CD4 or CD8 class. Log10-transformed breadth and depth values were compared by one-way ANOVA with Sidak's multiple comparisons tests. TCRdb's version of the immuneACCESS table is confined to in-frame rearrangements and falls short of the full clone set. An unresolved V gene accounts for under half of the shortfall where checked; the remainder is of unknown origin. That table supplies the V and J calls and clone size; D and trimming were determined from the DNA. In this sample the table shows more than 90,000 clones, 80% to 85% of which occur a single time. The ten largest clones represent around 9.9% of the sample.

With respect to this clone: Its antigen is not yet known. Base qualities are not recorded, but no much larger clone differs from it by a single base.

This sample's time point label indicates: baseline before first vaccination. The vaccinee samples were drawn from two UK trials, COV001 and COV002, one of which was a single-blind randomized controlled phase 2/3 trial testing AZD1222 (ChAdOx1 nCoV-19) in healthy adults. For TCRbeta chain sequencing, PBMC samples were collected from trial participants at day 0 and at day 28 after the second dose. The sequences come from peripheral blood, collected on day 0 of AZD1222 vaccination. The TCR was taken from an adult in good health.

For the CDR3, the sequence is CASSIMSRNQPQHF. The bases read TGTGCCAGTAGTATAATGTCTCGAAATCAGCCCCAGCATTTT. This chain is built from TRBV19 and TRBJ1-5; no D gene can be assigned with confidence. The V end loses 2 bases and the J end loses 4 bases, and a stretch of 9 bases separates them. The CDR3 spans 14 residues, from the cysteine through the phenylalanine. Here the CDR3 DNA is all that survives: 42 bases in frame from base 1. The CDR1 and CDR2 encoded by the germline V gene (reference sequence) are LNHDA and SQIVND. Here the CDR3 is joined to the reference TRBV19 and TRBJ1-5 genes, and the full variable domain is: DGGITQSPKYLFRKEGQNVTLSCEQNLNHDAMYWYRQDPGQGLRLIYYSQIVNDFQKGDIAEGYSVSREKKESFPLTVTSAQKNPTAFYLCASSIMSRNQPQHFGDGTRLSIL.